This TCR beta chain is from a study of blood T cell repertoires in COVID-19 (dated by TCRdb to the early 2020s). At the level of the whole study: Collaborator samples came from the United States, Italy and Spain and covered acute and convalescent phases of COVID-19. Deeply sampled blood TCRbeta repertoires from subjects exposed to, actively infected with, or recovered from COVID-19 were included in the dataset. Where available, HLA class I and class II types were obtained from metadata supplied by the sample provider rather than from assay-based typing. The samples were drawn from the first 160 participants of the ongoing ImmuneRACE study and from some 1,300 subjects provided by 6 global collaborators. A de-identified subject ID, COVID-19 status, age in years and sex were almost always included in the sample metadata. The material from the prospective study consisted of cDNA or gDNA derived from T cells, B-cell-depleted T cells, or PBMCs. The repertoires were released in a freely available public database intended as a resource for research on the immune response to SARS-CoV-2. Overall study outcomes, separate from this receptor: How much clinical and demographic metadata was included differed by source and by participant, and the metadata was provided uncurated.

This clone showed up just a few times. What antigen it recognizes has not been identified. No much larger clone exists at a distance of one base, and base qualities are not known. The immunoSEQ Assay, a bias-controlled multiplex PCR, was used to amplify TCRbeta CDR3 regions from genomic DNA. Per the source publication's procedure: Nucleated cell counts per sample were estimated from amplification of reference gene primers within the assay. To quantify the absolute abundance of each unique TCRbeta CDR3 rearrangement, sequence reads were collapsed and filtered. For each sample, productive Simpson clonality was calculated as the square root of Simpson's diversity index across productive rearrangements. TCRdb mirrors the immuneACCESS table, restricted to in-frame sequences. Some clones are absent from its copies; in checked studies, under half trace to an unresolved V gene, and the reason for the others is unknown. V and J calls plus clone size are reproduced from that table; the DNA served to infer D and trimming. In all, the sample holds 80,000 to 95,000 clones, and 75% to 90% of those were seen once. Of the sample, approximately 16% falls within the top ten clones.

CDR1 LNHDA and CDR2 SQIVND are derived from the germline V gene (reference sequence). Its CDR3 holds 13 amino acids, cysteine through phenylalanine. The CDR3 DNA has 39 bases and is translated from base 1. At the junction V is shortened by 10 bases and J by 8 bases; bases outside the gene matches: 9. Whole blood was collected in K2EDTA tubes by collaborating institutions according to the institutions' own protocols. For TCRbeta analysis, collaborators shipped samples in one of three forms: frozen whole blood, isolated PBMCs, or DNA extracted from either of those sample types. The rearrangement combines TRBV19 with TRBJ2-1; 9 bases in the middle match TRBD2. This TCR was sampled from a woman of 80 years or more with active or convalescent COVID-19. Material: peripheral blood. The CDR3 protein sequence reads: CATYSGGGDEQFF. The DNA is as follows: TGTGCCACATATAGCGGGGGCGGTGATGAGCAGTTCTTC.